This T cell receptor (beta chain) is from a study of T cells in Graves' hyperthyroidism and ophthalmopathy. Patients were aged 18 to 65, had disease duration under 2 months, and had newly diagnosed hyperthyroidism. A patient was excluded if there was uncontrolled infection, other autoimmune disease, pregnancy or lactation. PBMCs were derived from around 10 ml fresh peripheral blood. V was clipped by 5 bases and J by 2 bases; unmatched bases: 4. This CDR3 spans 13 amino acids. The germline gives CDR1 DFQATT, CDR2 SNEGSKA (reference sequence). This clonotype has at least ten counts. The antigen is undetermined. Study results and limitations: Among thyroid clonotypes expanded above 0.001, most also appeared in blood.

Amplification yielded TCR beta CDR3 regions, with RNA transcripts as the source. The TCR CDR3 first-round RT-PCR relied on the HTBI primer set. TCRdb fed the multiplex PCR reads into MiXCR, producing one record per CDR3 protein. The sample lists approximately 700,000 distinct CDR3 sequences, less than 20% seen once, with approximately 8% in the top ten. The genes are TRBV20-1 and TRBJ2-5; the match to TRBD2 covers 8 bases. This clonotype originated in a young man with Graves' hyperthyroidism. The material sequenced was blood. The CDR3 region is CSASRGGQETQYF. In DNA, the CDR3 is TGCAGTGCTTCCCGGGGGGGACAAGAGACCCAGTACTTC.